The source of this T cell receptor (beta chain) is a study of cytomegalovirus exposure and HLA in healthy donors. Regarding the study as a whole: Three CMV-associated chains proved CMV antigen-specific in vitro. Most TCR sequences were rare, but some public TCRs occurred in many donors. A list of 164 TCR beta chains associated with cytomegalovirus was given.

As regards this clone: The antigen remains unidentified.

The assay was immunoSEQ multiplex PCR, and TCRdb's table has in-frame clones only and misses some. The sample lists tens of thousands of clones, around 95% seen once, with under 0.9% in the top ten. With V trimmed by 7 bases and J by 3 bases, 6 bases remained unmatched. The CDR3 covers 13 residues. Germline V lookup: CDR1 SQVTM, CDR2 ANQGSEA. The specimen sequenced was PBMCs. This clonotype was sampled from a woman younger than 30 in good health and CMV-seronegative. The chain has TRBV29-1 and TRBJ1-1; 9 bases are shared with TRBD1. The CDR3 spells CSASTGGYTEAFF. The CDR3 DNA is TGCAGCGCCTCGACAGGGGGATACACTGAAGCTTTCTTT.